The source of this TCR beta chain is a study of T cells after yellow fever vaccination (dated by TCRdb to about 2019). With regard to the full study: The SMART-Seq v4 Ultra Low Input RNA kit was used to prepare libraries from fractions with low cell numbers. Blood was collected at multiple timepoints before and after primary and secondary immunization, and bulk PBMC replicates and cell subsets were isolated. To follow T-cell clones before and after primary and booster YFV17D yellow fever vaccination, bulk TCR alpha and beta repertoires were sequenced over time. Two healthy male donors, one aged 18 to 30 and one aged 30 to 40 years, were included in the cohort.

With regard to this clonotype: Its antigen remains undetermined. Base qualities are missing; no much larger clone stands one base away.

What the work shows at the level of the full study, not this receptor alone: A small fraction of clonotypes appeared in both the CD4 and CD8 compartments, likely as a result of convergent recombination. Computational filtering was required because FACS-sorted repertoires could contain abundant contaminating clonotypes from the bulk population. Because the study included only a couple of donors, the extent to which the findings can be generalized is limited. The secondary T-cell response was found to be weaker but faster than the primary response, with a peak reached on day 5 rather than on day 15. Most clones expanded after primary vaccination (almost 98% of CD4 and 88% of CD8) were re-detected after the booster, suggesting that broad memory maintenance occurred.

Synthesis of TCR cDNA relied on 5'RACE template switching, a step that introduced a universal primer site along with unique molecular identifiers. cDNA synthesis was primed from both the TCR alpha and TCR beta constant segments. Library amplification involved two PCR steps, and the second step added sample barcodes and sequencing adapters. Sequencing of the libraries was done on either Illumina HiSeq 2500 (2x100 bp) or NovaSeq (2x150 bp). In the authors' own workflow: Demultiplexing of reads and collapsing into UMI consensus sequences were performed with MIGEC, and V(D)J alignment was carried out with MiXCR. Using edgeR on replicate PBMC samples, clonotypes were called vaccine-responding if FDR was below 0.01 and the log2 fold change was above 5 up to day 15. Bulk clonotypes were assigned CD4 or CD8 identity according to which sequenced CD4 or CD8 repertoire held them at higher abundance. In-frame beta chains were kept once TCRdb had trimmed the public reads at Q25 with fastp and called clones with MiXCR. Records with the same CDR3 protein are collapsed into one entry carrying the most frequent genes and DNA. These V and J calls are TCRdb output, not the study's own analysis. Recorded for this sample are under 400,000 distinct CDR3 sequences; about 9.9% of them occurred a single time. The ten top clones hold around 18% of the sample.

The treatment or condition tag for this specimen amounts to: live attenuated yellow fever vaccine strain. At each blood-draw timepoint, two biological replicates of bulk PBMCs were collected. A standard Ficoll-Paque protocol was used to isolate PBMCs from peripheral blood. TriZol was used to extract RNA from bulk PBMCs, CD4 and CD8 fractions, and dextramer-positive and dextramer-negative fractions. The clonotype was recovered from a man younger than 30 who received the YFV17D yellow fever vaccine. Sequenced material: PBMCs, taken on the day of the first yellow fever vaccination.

DNA sequence: TGTGCCAGCAGCGAATGGACAGGGCGACAGCCCCAGCATTTT. Its product reads: CASSEWTGRQPQHF. The rearrangement joined TRBV2 to TRBJ1-5; a stretch of 8 junction bases matches TRBD1. The CDR3 has 14 amino acids, counting the end cysteine and phenylalanine. CDR3 DNA only is kept here, 42 bases in frame from base 1. The CDR1 and CDR2 encoded by the germline V gene are SNHLY and FYNNEI. For this chain, trimming is 6 bases at the V end and 7 bases at the J end, and the number of junction bases without a gene match is 8.